This T cell receptor (beta chain) derives from a study of long-term antiretroviral therapy in people with HIV. The CDR3 is 13 amino acids. Germline loops: CDR1 MGHRA, CDR2 YSYEKL. The V end was cut by 0 bases, the J end by 7 bases, with 7 bases between. The authors ran the immunoSEQ assay, v3.0, at survey level. Repertoires were generated with immunoSEQ multiplex PCR, while TCRdb's copy carries only in-frame clones and drops some. The sample holds about 25,000 clones; under 80% are singletons and the top ten take approximately 11%. The chain is built from TRBV4-1 and TRBJ1-5; D gene unclear. The sequence was obtained from a woman in her forties with HIV. The source material was unsorted PBMCs, sampled 1.1 years before starting antiretroviral therapy. CDR3 DNA: TGCGCCAGCAGCCAAGATGAGAGGCAGCCCCAGCATTTT. Its protein product is CASSQDERQPQHF.